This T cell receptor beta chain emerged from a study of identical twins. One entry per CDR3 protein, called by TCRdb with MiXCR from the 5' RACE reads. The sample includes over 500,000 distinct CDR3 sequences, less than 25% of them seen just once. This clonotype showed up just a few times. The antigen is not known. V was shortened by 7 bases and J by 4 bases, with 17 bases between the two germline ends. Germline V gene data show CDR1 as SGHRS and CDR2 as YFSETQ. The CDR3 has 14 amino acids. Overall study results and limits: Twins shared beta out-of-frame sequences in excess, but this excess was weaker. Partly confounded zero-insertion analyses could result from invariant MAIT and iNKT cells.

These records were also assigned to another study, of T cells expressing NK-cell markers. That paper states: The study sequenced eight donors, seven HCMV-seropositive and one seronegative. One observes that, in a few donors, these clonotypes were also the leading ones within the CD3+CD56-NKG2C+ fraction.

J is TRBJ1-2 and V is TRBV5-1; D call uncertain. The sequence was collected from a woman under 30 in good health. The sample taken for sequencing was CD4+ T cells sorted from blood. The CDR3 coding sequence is TGCGCCAGCGCGCTCTCTGGTCCCTTCTATGGCTACACCTTC. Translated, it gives CASALSGPFYGYTF.